A single sample gave rise to the 20 T cell receptor beta chains below, sequenced in a study of blood T cell repertoires in COVID-19. TCRdb's copy holds only in-frame clones and misses some; the assay was immunoSEQ multiplex PCR. The sample records roughly 410,000 clones, about 88% being singletons. The sequenced sample was peripheral blood. These receptors came from a woman between 40 and 50 years old with COVID-19, enrolled during active disease.

CDR3 sequence reads: CASRIKGLAPDTQYF. The CDR3 DNA follows: TGTGCCAGCAGAATCAAGGGACTAGCTCCAGATACGCAGTATTTT. The V call is TRBV28, the J call TRBJ2-3, with 9 bases lining up with TRBD2. V was clipped by 6 bases and J by 4 bases; unmatched bases: 8. Germline lookup yields CDR1 MDHEN and CDR2 SYDVKM. The CDR3 sequence is 15 residues long.

The chain joins TRBV4-3 to TRBJ2-1; the match to TRBD2 covers 11 bases. CDR3 length: 15 residues. Unmatched junction bases numbered 1, after V lost 3 bases and J lost 3 bases. From germline, CDR1 is LGHNA and CDR2 YSLEER. CDR3: CASSQTSGNYNEQFF. The DNA for the CDR3 is TGCGCCAGCAGCCAGACTAGCGGGAACTACAATGAGCAGTTCTTC.

This clone was detected only once. In nucleotides, the CDR3 is TGTGCCAGCAGCCCTACCAGGGGTACGAACACTGAAGCTTTCTTT. Amino acid sequence: CASSPTRGTNTEAFF. This rearrangement joins TRBV7-9 to TRBJ1-1; D may be TRBD1 (6 bases). The V gene lost 5 bases and the J gene lost 1 base, with 14 bases spanning the gap. CDR3 length equals 15 residues. Germline assignment: CDR1 SEHNR and CDR2 FQNEAQ (reference sequence).

The chain couples TRBV28 to TRBJ1-5; no firm D call. The CDR3 has 12 residues. The germline V gene has CDR1 MDHEN and CDR2 SYDVKM. V lost 5 bases and J 11 bases, leaving 13 bases between the germline ends. CDR3 protein: CASSPPRHSQHF. CDR3 sequence (DNA): TGTGCCAGCAGTCCCCCCCGACATTCCCAGCATTTT.

The rearrangement joins TRBV7-2 to TRBJ1-2; TRBD1 might be the D (6 bases). CDR1 is SGHTA and CDR2 is FQGNSA in the germline V gene. Between the trimmed V and J ends, which lost 2 bases and 4 bases, there was a span of 17 bases. The CDR3 extends over 16 amino acids. The CDR3 is CASSLWYRVGGYGYTF. For the CDR3, the DNA is TGTGCCAGCAGCTTATGGTACAGGGTCGGTGGCTATGGCTACACCTTC.

V gene TRBV29-1 combines with J gene TRBJ2-4, with D hard to call. The CDR3 spans 13 residues. In germline, CDR1 is SQVTM, CDR2 ANQGSEA. V lost 1 base to trimming and J lost 6 bases, with 10 bases between them. The CDR3 region has the DNA TGCAGCGTTGAAGGCCCTGAGAGAAACATTCAGTACTTC. This sequence encodes CSVEGPERNIQYF.

This chain links TRBV7-9 with TRBJ2-1, with D unresolved. Trimming stripped 2 bases from V and 2 bases from J, with 13 bases between. The CDR3 length is 16 residues. CDR1 and CDR2 (germline): SEHNR, FQNEAQ (reference sequence). CDR3 sequence reads: CASSLRALNTYNEQFF. CDR3 DNA sequence: TGTGCCAGCAGCTTAAGAGCTCTAAATACCTACAATGAGCAGTTCTTC.

V and J are TRBV7-3 and TRBJ1-1; D is perhaps TRBD1 (6 bases). Germline V lookup: CDR1 SGHTA, CDR2 FQGTGA. V was cut by 5 bases and J by 2 bases, with 12 bases left in between. This CDR3 comprises 14 residues. The DNA of the CDR3 is TGTGCCAGCAGCCCTCGGACAGACAACACTGAAGCTTTCTTT. Protein sequence: CASSPRTDNTEAFF.

The chain has TRBV12-5 and TRBJ2-2; TRBD2 is a possible D gene (5 bases). CDR1 LGHNT and CDR2 FRNRAP come from the germline V gene. This CDR3 has 18 amino acids. Trimming shortened V by 0 bases and J by 1 base, and 15 bases separated the two germline ends. The CDR3 nucleotides read TGTGCTAGTGGTTTGGTACCCGGGATACAACTGAACACCGGGGAGCTGTTTTTT. Its translation is CASGLVPGIQLNTGELFF. Full variable domain (rest looked up from reference TRBV12-5 and TRBJ2-2): DARVTQTPRHKVTEMGQEVTMRCQPILGHNTVFWYRQTMMQGLELLAYFRNRAPLDDSGMPKDRFSAEMPDATLATLKIQPSEPRDSAVYFCASGLVPGIQLNTGELFFGEGSRLTVL.

This clone appeared once. V gene TRBV20-1 combines with J gene TRBJ2-3; TRBD2 might be the D (5 bases). Trimming pared 3 bases from V and 0 bases from J, leaving 16 bases between. Germline CDR1 and CDR2: DFQATT and SNEGSKA (reference sequence). The CDR3 totals 16 residues. Here the CDR3 DNA reads TGCAGTGCTAGTCGCGGGCGCCGTGCTAGCACAGATACGCAGTATTTT. This codes for CSASRGRRASTDTQYF.

This chain connects TRBV6-6 to TRBJ1-1; D gene ambiguous. The CDR3 has 14 amino acids. Trimming removed 4 bases from V and 4 bases from J, with 13 bases in between. CDR1 is MNHNY and CDR2 is SVGAGI in the germline V gene (reference sequence). The CDR3, as DNA: TGTGCCAGCAGTTCGACCCTGGCGGTCACTGAAGCTTTCTTT. It codes for CASSSTLAVTEAFF.

The chain employs TRBV13 and TRBJ2-7; no reliable D call. V lost 5 bases to trimming and J lost 2 bases, with 10 bases between them. The CDR3 length is 13 residues. CDR1 and CDR2 from the germline V gene are PRHDT and FYEKMQ (reference sequence). CDR3 residues: CASSPGRTYEQYF. CDR3 sequence (DNA): TGTGCCAGCAGCCCAGGAAGAACCTACGAGCAGTACTTC.

The DNA of the CDR3 is TGTGCCAGCAGTTTATCCCAGGGCCCTGGAAACACCATATATTTT. Protein sequence: CASSLSQGPGNTIYF. The rearrangement joins TRBV28 to TRBJ1-3; maybe TRBD1 (5 bases). Germline assignment: CDR1 MDHEN and CDR2 SYDVKM. The V gene lost 1 base and the J gene lost 2 bases, with 9 bases spanning the gap. This CDR3 spans 15 amino acids.

The chain combines TRBV6-5 with TRBJ1-4; unclear D gene. CDR1 and CDR2 from the germline V gene are MNHEY and SVGAGI. The CDR3 sequence is 14 residues long. V was clipped by 3 bases and J by 11 bases, with 16 bases between them. CDR3 coding DNA: TGTGCCAGCAGTTATAGCGGGGAGAGAAGGAAACTGTTTTTT. Protein: CASSYSGERRKLFF.

V gene TRBV7-2 combines with J gene TRBJ1-4; 7 nucleotides align to TRBD1. V was pared by 5 bases and J by 3 bases, with 6 bases of the junction left unmatched. Germline-derived CDR1 and CDR2 are SGHTA and FQGNSA. CDR3 length equals 15 residues. The CDR3 is CASSGQASANEKLFF. CDR3 in DNA: TGTGCCAGCAGCGGACAGGCGTCGGCTAATGAAAAACTGTTTTTT.

This clone was counted only a few times. This chain links TRBV28 with TRBJ1-2; D is unclear. Germline lookup yields CDR1 MDHEN and CDR2 SYDVKM. V lost 1 base to trimming and J lost 3 bases, with 9 bases between them. The CDR3 runs to 14 residues. The CDR3 loop reads CASSLFAEYYGYTF. CDR3 DNA sequence: TGTGCCAGCAGTTTATTCGCGGAATACTATGGCTACACCTTC.

J is TRBJ2-3 and V is TRBV9, with D maybe TRBD2 (6 bases). Trimming cost V 0 bases and J 0 bases, with 14 bases left between them. CDR1 and CDR2 from the germline V gene are SGDLS and YYNGEE. There are 17 residues in the CDR3. The CDR3 here is CASSVGVSGTSTDTQYF. CDR3 coding DNA: TGTGCCAGCAGCGTAGGGGTTAGCGGAACTAGCACAGATACGCAGTATTTT.

The rearrangement joins TRBV4-1 to TRBJ1-5; a weak D match, TRBD1 (6 bases). From germline, CDR1 is MGHRA and CDR2 YSYEKL. The V and J ends lost 0 bases and 6 bases respectively, with 12 bases between them. CDR3 size: 15 residues. The CDR3 bases are TGCGCCAGCAGCCAAGAAACAGGGAGAGGTCAGCCCCAGCATTTT. Translation: CASSQETGRGQPQHF.

The chain couples TRBV5-1 to TRBJ1-1; TRBD1 aligns across 7 bases. The germline gives CDR1 SGHRS, CDR2 YFSETQ. There are 13 residues in the CDR3. V gave up 5 bases and J gave up 6 bases; unmatched junction bases: 7. CDR3 DNA: TGCGCCAGCAGGGCGACAGGGTGGGCTGAAGCTTTCTTT. Protein: CASRATGWAEAFF.

The V and J genes are TRBV3-1 (or the pseudogene TRBV3-2) and TRBJ1-6; no reliable D call. V lost 0 bases and J lost 8, with 14 bases in between. Per the germline V gene, CDR1 is LGHDT and CDR2 is YNNKEL (reference sequence). The CDR3 is made up of 16 amino acids. CDR3 DNA sequence: TGTGCCAGCAGCCAAGACCCCCCCCGGGAAGATTCACCCCTCCACTTT. As protein: CASSQDPPREDSPLHF.